This T cell receptor (beta chain) was captured by sequencing in a study of blood T cell repertoires in COVID-19. Germline CDR1 and CDR2: MNHEY and SVGAGI. The V and J ends lost 5 bases and 6 bases, in that order; junction bases with no gene match: 1. There are 12 residues in the CDR3. Original data processing: Amplification of reference gene primers provided the estimated nucleated cell counts. TCRdb's copy holds only in-frame clones and misses some; the assay was immunoSEQ multiplex PCR. V and J calls plus clone size are reproduced from that table; the DNA served to infer D and trimming. The sample has some 110,000 clones; approximately 86% are singletons. On this clone itself: Distinct nucleotide sequences in the sample also encode this CDR3.

The sequence was collected from a man aged 40-49 years with acute or convalescent COVID-19. Source material: peripheral blood. This chain connects TRBV6-5 to TRBJ1-2, with 9 nucleotides matching TRBD1. DNA of the CDR3: TGTGCCAGCAGTCGGACAGGGGATGGCTACACCTTC. This codes for CASSRTGDGYTF.